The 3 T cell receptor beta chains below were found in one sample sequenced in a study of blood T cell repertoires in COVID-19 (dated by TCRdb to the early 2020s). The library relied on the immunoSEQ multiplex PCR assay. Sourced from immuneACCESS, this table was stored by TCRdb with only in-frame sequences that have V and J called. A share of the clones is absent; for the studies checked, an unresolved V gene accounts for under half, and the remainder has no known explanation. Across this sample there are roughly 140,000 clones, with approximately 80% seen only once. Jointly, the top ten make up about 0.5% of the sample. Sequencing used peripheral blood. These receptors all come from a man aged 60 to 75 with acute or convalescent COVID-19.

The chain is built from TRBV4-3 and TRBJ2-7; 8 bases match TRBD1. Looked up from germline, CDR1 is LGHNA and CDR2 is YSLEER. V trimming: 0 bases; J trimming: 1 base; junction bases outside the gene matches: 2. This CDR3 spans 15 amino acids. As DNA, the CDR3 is TGCGCCAGCAGCCAAGATGACAGGGGTTCCTACGAGCAGTACTTC. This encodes CASSQDDRGSYEQYF.

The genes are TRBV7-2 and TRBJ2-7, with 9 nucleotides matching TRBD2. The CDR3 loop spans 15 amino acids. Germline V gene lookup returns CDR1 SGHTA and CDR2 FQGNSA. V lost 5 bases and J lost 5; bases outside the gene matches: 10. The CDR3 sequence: CASSKGSGGWDEQYF. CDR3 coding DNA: TGTGCCAGCAGCAAGGGTAGCGGGGGATGGGACGAGCAGTACTTC. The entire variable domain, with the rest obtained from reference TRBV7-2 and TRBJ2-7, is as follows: GAGVSQSPSNKVTEKGKDVELRCDPISGHTALYWYRQSLGQGLEFLIYFQGNSAPDKSGLPSDRFSAERTGGSVSTLTIQRTQQEDSAVYLCASSKGSGGWDEQYFGPGTRLTVT.

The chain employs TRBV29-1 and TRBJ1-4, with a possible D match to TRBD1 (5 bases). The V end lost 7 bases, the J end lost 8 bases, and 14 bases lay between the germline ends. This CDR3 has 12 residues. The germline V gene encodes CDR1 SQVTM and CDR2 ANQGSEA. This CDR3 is CSAARGKEKLFF. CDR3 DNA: TGCAGCGCCGCCCGGGGGAAGGAAAAACTGTTTTTT.